The TCR beta chain described here comes from a study of Ad26.COV2.S vaccination and SARS-CoV-2 variants. The V end was cut by 4 bases, the J end by 4 bases, with 7 bases between. Germline CDR1 is SQVTM and CDR2 is ANQGSEA. The CDR3 is 12 residues long. Treatment meaning: around 19 received Ad26.COV2.S at low or high dose, single or two shots; roughly 5 received placebo; per-sample allocation not given. Day 63 following the first vaccine or placebo injection was when the samples were taken. In regard to this clone: Its antigen is not identified.

Study-wide results and limits: The TCR breadth and depth analyses may have understated or missed part of the total T cell responses. Across vaccine and placebo recipients, the breadth of non-spike TCRs was similar. Vaccinees showed greater spike-specific TCR breadth than placebo recipients.

Using immunoSEQ multiplex PCR, the repertoire was profiled, and TCRdb retains in-frame clones only, with some absent. The sample holds hundreds of thousands of clones; around 89% are singletons and the top ten take roughly 1.5%. The source of this sequence is a person between 18 and 60 years old who received the Ad26.COV2.S COVID-19 vaccine or a placebo. The rearrangement joins TRBV29-1 to TRBJ2-2, with no clear D. The material was peripheral blood, obtained in a trial of Ad26.COV2.S vaccine versus placebo. The chain's CDR3 is CSVVAGTGELFF. DNA of the CDR3: TGCAGCGTTGTGGCCGGCACCGGGGAGCTGTTTTTT.